This T cell receptor beta chain is drawn from a study of early T cells in non-severe SARS-CoV-2 infection. This clonotype was detected ten times or more. One entry per CDR3 protein results from TCRdb running MiXCR on the 5' RACE reads. The sample contains about 70,000 distinct CDR3 sequences, 13% to 15% of which appear only once. This clonotype was sampled from an adult who was a healthcare worker with PCR-confirmed SARS-CoV-2 infection or an uninfected control (not recorded which). The input for sequencing was whole blood, taken at baseline.

Written as DNA, the CDR3 is TGTGCCAGCAGCTTAGGCGATCTAGCGACCAAAAACATTCAGTACTTC. It codes for CASSLGDLATKNIQYF. The chain recombines TRBV7-9 with TRBJ2-4; maybe TRBD2 (6 bases). The CDR3 covers 16 residues. CDR1 SEHNR and CDR2 FQNEAQ come from the germline V gene (reference sequence). Trimming removed 1 base at V and 2 bases at J, with 12 bases between.